The 8 T cell receptor beta chains below all came from one sample that was sequenced in a study of CD8+CD57+ T cells in acquired aplastic anemia. The patients chosen for sequencing had shown expansion of CD8+CD57+ cells (detected by flow cytometry). Researchers used genomic DNA as the template to profile TCR beta VDJ and CDR3. TCRdb recomputed calls from the reads with MiXCR, one row per CDR3 protein. In the table there are 110,000 or so distinct CDR3 sequences, 55% to 60% of which are singletons. Material for sequencing was sorted CD4+, CD8+, or CD8+CD57+ T cells (not recorded which) from PBMCs. The origin of the receptors is a human donor with aplastic anemia.

V and J are TRBV14 and TRBJ1-2; D gene uncertain. Germline CDR1 SGHDN, CDR2 FVKESK. V gave up 2 bases and J gave up 4 bases, with 8 bases separating them. This CDR3 region has 13 residues. The CDR3 reads CASSQLPLYGYTF. CDR3 nucleotides: TGTGCCAGCAGCCAATTGCCCCTCTATGGCTACACCTTC.

This clonotype occurred many times. CDR3 in amino acids: CASSSGQTNTEAFF. The CDR3 coding sequence is TGTGCCAGCAGCTCGGGACAGACGAACACTGAAGCTTTCTTT. The chain links TRBV13 to TRBJ1-1; 7 bases agree with TRBD1. V shed 4 bases and J 1 base; nucleotides not matched to a gene: 3. Germline CDR1 reads PRHDT; CDR2 reads FYEKMQ (reference sequence). The length of the CDR3 is 14 residues.

This clonotype was detected ten times or more. The V gene is TRBV19, the J gene TRBJ2-7; D unresolved. The V gene lost 3 bases and the J gene lost 7 bases, with 13 bases spanning the gap. The CDR3 spans 13 residues. Per germline, CDR1 LNHDA and CDR2 SQIVND (reference sequence). For the CDR3, the DNA is TGTGCCAGTAGTATTCTTGATAGTCGGGAGCAGTACTTC. This codes for CASSILDSREQYF.

Remarks on this clonotype: Germline and junction disagree at one end, which may indicate a read error. The V gene is TRBV7-3, the J gene TRBJ2-5, with D perhaps TRBD1 or TRBD2 (7 bases each). The CDR3 runs 14 residues. Germline CDR1 reads SGHTA; CDR2 reads FQGTGA. The DNA for the CDR3 is TGCGCCAGCAGCCAGGGGGGGCAAGGAGAGACCCAGTACTTC. Its translation: CASSQGGQGETQYF.

The chain employs TRBV5-5 and TRBJ1-2, with a tentative D call TRBD1 (5 bases). Trimming pared 0 bases from V and 7 bases from J, leaving 16 bases between. The CDR3 runs 15 residues. Per the germline V gene, CDR1 is SGHKS and CDR2 is YYEKEE (reference sequence). In DNA, the CDR3 is TGTGCCAGCAGCTTGGAGAGGGGCGAGACGGCTGGCTACACCTTC. Translating it yields CASSLERGETAGYTF.

This clonotype was seen only a few times. A read error may be the cause here, since a much bigger clone is one base away. CDR3 sequence reads: CASSPGLAGGGEELLF. The CDR3 bases are TGTGCCAGTAGTCCCGGACTAGCGGGAGGCGGAGAGGAGCTGCTTTTT. The V call is TRBV19, the J call TRBJ2-2, with 14 bases that match TRBD2. Germline V gives CDR1 LNHDA, CDR2 SQIVND (reference sequence). The CDR3 is made up of 16 amino acids.

This clonotype was seen more than once but under ten times. The chain combines TRBV24-1 with TRBJ1-1; no reliable D call. From germline, CDR1 is KGHDR and CDR2 SFDVKD. The CDR3 length is 15 residues. Trimming shortened V by 3 bases and J by 2 bases, and 12 bases separated the two germline ends. The CDR3 DNA sequence: TGTGCCACCAGTGATCCACCGACTCCTAACACTGAAGCTTTCTTT. This translates into CATSDPPTPNTEAFF.

This clonotype has a handful of counts. The gene calls are TRBV4-1 and TRBJ1-2; 9 bases agree with TRBD1. The germline V gene has CDR1 MGHRA and CDR2 YSYEKL. V shed 0 bases and J 6 bases; nucleotides not matched to a gene: 8. The length of the CDR3 is 16 residues. This CDR3 is CASSQEGQGRVHGYTF. As DNA, the CDR3 is TGCGCCAGCAGCCAAGAAGGACAGGGGAGGGTGCATGGCTACACCTTC.